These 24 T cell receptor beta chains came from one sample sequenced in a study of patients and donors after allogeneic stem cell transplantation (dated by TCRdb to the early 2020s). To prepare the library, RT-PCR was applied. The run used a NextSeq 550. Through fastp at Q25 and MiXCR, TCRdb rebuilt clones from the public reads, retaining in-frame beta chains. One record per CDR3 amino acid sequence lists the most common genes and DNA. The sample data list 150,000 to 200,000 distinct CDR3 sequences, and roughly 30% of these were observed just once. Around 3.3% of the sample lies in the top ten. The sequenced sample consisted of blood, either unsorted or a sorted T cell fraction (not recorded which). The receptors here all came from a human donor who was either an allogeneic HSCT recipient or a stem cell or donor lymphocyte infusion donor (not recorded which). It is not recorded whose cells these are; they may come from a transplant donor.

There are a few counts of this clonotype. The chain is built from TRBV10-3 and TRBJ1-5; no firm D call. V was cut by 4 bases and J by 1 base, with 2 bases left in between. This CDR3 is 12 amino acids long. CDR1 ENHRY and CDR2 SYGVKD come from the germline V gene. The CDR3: CAISGSNQPQHF. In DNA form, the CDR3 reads TGTGCCATCAGTGGGAGCAATCAGCCCCAGCATTTT.

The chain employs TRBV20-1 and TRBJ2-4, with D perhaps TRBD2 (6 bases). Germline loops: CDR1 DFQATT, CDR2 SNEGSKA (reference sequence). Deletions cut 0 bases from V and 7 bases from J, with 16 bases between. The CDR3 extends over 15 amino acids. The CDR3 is CSARDWGGKGNIQYF. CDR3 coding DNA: TGCAGTGCTAGAGATTGGGGCGGGAAAGGCAACATTCAGTACTTC.

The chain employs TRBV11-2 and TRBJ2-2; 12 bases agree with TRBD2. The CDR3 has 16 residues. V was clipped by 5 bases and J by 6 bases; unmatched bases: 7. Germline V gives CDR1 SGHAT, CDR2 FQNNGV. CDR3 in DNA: TGTGCCAGCAGCGAAAGACTAGCGGGAGAAGCCGGGGAGCTGTTTTTT. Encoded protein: CASSERLAGEAGELFF.

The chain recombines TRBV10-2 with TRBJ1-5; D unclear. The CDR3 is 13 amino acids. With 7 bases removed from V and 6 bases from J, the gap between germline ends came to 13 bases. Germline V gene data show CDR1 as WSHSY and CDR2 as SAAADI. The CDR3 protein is CASTLYWSQPQHF. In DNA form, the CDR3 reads TGCGCCAGCACCCTATACTGGAGTCAGCCCCAGCATTTT.

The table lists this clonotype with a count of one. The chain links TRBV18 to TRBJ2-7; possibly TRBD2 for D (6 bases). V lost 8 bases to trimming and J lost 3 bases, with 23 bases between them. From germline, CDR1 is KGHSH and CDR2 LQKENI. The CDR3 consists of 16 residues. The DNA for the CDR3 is TGTGCCAGCACCTCTATCGGAGGGCCCTCCTTCTACGAGCAGTACTTC. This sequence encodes CASTSIGGPSFYEQYF.

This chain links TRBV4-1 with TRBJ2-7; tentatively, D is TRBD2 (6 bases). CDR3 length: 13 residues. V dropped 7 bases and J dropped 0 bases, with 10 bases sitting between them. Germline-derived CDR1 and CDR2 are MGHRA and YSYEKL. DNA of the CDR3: TGCGCCAGCACGGGGGAGTTCTCCTACGAGCAGTACTTC. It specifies CASTGEFSYEQYF.

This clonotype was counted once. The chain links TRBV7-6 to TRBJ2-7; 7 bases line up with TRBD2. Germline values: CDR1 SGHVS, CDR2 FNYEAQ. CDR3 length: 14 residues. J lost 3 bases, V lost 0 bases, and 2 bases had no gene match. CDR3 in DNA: TGTGCCAGCAGCTTAGCGGGAGGGCACTACGAGCAGTACTTC. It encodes CASSLAGGHYEQYF.

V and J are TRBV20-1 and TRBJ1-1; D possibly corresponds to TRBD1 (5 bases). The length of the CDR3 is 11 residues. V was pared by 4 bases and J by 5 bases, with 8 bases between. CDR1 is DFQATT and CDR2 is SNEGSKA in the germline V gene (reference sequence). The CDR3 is CSAIWGTEAFF. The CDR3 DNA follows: TGCAGTGCTATCTGGGGGACTGAAGCTTTCTTT.

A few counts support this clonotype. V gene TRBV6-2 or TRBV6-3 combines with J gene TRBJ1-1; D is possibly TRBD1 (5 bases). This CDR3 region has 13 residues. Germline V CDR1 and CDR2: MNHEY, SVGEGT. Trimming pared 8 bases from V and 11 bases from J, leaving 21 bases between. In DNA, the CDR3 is TGTGCCAGCCGGGACCTAGAGACTGGGATGGCTTTCTTT. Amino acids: CASRDLETGMAFF.

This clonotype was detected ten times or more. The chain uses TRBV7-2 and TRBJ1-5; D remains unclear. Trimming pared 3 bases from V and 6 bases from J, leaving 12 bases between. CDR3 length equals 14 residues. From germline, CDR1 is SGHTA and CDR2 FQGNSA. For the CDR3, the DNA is TGTGCCAGCAGCTTTAGTGGGGTTGGTCAGCCCCAGCATTTT. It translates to CASSFSGVGQPQHF.

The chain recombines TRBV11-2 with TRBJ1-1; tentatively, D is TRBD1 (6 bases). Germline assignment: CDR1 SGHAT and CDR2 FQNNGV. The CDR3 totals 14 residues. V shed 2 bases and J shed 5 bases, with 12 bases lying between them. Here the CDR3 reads CASSLYEGETEAFF. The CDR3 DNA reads TGTGCCAGCAGCTTATATGAGGGGGAGACTGAAGCTTTCTTT.

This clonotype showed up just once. CDR3 residues: CSAQTDGNTIYF. The CDR3 DNA reads TGCAGTGCTCAGACTGATGGAAACACCATATATTTT. The genes are TRBV20-1 and TRBJ1-3; D gene unclear. CDR1 and CDR2 from the germline V gene are DFQATT and SNEGSKA (reference sequence). V was cut by 5 bases and J by 3 bases, with 8 bases left in between. This CDR3 has 12 residues.

The CDR3 loop is CASSLTPGGNNSPLHF. The CDR3 DNA reads as TGTGCCAGCAGTTTGACGCCCGGGGGAAATAATTCACCCCTCCACTTT. V usage is TRBV6-2 or TRBV6-3 and J usage is TRBJ1-6, with a weak D call TRBD1 (5 bases). V gave up 4 bases and J gave up 5 bases, with 15 bases separating them. The CDR3 runs to 16 residues. Per germline, CDR1 MNHEY and CDR2 SVGEGT.

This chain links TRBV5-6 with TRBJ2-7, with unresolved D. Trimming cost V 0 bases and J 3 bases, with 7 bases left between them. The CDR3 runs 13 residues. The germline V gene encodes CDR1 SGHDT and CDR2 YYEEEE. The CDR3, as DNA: TGTGCCAGCAGCTTGGGGCTTATCTACGAGCAGTACTTC. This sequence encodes CASSLGLIYEQYF.

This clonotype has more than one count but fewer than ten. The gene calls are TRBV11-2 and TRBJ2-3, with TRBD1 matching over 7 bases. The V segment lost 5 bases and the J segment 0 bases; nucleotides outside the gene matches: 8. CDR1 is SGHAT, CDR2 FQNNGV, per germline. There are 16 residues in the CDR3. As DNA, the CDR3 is TGTGCCAGCAGCCCCGGGACAGCCTTAAGCACAGATACGCAGTATTTT. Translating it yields CASSPGTALSTDTQYF.

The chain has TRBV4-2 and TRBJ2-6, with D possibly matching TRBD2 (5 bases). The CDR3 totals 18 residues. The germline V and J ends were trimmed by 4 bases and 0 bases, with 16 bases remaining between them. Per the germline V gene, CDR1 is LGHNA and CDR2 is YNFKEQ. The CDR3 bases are TGTGCCAGCAGCCGAACGCAGGCTGGGAGCTCTGGGGCCAACGTCCTGACTTTC. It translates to CASSRTQAGSSGANVLTF.

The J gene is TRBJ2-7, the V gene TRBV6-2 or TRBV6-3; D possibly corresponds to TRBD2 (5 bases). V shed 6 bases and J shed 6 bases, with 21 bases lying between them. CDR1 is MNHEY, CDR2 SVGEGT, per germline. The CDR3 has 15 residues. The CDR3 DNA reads TGTGCCAGCAGGAGCATGGAGGACTTTATTGGCGAGCAGTACTTC. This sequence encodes CASRSMEDFIGEQYF.

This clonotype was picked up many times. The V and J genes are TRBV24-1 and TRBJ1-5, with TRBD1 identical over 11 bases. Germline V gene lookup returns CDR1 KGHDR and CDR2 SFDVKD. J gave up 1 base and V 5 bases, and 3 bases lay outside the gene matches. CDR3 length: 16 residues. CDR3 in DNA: TGTGCCACCAGTGGAGGACAGGGGGCGAGCAATCAGCCCCAGCATTTT. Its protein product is CATSGGQGASNQPQHF.

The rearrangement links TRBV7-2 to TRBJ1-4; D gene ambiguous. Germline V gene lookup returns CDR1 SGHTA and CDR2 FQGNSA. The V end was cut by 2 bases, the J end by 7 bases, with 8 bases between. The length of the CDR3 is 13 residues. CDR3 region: CASSLLRAEKLFF. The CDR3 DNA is TGTGCCAGCAGCTTACTCCGGGCTGAAAAACTGTTTTTT.

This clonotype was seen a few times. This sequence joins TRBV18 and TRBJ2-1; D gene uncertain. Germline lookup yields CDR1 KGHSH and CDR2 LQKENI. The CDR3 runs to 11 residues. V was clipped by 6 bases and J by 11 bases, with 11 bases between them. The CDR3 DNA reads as TGTGCCAGCTCGGCTAGTCTCCAGCAGTTCTTC. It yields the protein CASSASLQQFF.

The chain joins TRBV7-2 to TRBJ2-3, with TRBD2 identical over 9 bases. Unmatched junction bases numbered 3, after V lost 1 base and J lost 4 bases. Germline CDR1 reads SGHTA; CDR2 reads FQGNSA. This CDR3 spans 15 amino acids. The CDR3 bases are TGTGCCAGCAGCTTAGGACTAGCGGACTCAGATACGCAGTATTTT. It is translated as CASSLGLADSDTQYF.

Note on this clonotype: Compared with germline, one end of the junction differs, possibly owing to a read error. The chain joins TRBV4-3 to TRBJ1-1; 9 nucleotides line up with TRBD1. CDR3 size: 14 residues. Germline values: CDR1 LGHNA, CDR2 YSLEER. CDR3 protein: CASSQGTGAAEVFF. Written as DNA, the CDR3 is TGCGCCAGCAGCCAAGGGACAGGGGCCGCAGAAGTTTTCTTT.

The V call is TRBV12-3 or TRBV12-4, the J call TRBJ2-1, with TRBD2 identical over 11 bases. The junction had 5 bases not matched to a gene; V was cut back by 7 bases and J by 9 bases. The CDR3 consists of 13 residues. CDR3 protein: CASTLGLAGEQFF. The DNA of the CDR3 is TGTGCCAGCACCCTCGGACTAGCGGGTGAGCAGTTCTTC.

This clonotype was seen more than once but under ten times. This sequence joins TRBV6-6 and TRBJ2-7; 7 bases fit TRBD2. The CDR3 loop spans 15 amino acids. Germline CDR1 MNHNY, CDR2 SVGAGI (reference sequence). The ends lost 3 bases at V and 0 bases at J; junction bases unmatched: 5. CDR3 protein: CASSYSGSPSYEQYF. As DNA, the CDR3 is TGTGCCAGCAGTTATAGCGGGTCCCCCTCCTACGAGCAGTACTTC.